The TCR beta chain described here comes from a study of identical twins. This clonotype has more than one count but fewer than ten. TCRdb ran MiXCR on the 5' RACE reads and lists one entry per CDR3 protein. The sample includes about 470,000 distinct CDR3 sequences, about 24% of them seen just once. CDR1 is SGHRS, CDR2 YFSETQ, per germline. With 0 bases removed from V and 3 bases from J, the gap between germline ends came to 15 bases. The CDR3 spans 16 residues. The data were also submitted as part of a second study, on T cells expressing NK-cell markers.

The sequence came from a woman under 30 in good health. Sequencing used CD4+ T cells sorted from blood. This chain uses TRBV5-1 with TRBJ1-2; weak D call: TRBD1 (6 bases). The CDR3 region is CASSLGSGQKYYGYTF. CDR3 sequence (DNA): TGCGCCAGCAGCTTGGGGTCCGGACAGAAGTACTATGGCTACACCTTC. Full variable domain (missing parts from reference TRBV5-1 and TRBJ1-2): KAGVTQTPRYLIKTRGQQVTLSCSPISGHRSVSWYQQTPGQGLQFLFEYFSETQRNKGNFPGRFSGRQFSNSRSEMNVSTLELGDSALYLCASSLGSGQKYYGYTFGSGTRLTVV.